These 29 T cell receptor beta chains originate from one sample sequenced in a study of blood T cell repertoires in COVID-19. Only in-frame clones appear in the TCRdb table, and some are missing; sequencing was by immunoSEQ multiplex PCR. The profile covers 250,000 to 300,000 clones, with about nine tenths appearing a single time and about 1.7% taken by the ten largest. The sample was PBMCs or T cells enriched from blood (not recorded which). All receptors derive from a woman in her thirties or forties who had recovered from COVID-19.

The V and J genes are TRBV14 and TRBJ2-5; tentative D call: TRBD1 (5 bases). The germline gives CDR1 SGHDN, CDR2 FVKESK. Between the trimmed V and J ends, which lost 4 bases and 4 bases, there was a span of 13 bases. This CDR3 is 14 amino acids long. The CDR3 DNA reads TGTGCCAGCAGCCCCTCGTATGGGGCAGAGACCCAGTACTTC. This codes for CASSPSYGAETQYF.

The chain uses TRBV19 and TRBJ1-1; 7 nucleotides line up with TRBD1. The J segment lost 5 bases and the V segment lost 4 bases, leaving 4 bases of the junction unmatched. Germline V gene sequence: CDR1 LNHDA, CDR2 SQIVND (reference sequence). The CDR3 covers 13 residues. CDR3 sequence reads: CASSRNRGTEAFF. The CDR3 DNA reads TGTGCCAGTAGTAGGAACAGGGGAACTGAAGCTTTCTTT.

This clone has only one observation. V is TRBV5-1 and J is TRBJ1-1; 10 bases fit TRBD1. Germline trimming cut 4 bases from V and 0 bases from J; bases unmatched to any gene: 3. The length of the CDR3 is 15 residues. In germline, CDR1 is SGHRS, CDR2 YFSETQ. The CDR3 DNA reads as TGCGCCAGCAGCCCGGACAGGGGGTTGAACACTGAAGCTTTCTTT. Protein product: CASSPDRGLNTEAFF.

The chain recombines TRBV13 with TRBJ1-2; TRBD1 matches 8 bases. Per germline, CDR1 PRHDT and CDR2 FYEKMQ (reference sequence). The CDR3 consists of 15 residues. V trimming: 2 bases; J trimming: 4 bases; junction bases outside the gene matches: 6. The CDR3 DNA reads TGTGCCAGCAGCTTAAACCCCGGACAGGGCTATGGCTACACCTTC. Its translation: CASSLNPGQGYGYTF.

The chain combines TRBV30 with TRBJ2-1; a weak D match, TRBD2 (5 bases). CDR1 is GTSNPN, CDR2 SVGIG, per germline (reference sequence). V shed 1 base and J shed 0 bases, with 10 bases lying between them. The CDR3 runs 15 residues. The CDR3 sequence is CAWSGAVRSYNEQFF. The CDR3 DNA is TGTGCCTGGAGTGGAGCGGTCCGCTCCTACAATGAGCAGTTCTTC. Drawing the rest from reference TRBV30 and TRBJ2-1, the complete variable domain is SQTIHQWPATLVQPVGSPLSLECTVEGTSNPNLYWYRQAAGRGLQLLFYSVGIGQISSEVPQNLSASRPQDRQFILSSKKLLLSDSGFYLCAWSGAVRSYNEQFFGPGTRLTVL.

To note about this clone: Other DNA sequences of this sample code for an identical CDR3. The CDR3 sequence: CASSVQGGNQPQHF. CDR3 DNA: TGTGCCAGCAGTGTCCAGGGTGGCAATCAGCCCCAGCATTTT. The rearrangement links TRBV2 to TRBJ1-5; possible D gene TRBD1, 5 bases. Trimming removed 4 bases from V and 2 bases from J, with 9 bases in between. The CDR3 runs to 14 residues. CDR1 and CDR2 from the germline V gene are SNHLY and FYNNEI.

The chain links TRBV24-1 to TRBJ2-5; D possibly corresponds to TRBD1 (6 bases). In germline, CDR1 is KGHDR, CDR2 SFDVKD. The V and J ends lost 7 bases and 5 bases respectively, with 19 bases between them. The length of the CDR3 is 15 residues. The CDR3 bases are TGTGCCACCAGCCCAGGGTCCGGGACATTGGAGACCCAGTACTTC. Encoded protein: CATSPGSGTLETQYF.

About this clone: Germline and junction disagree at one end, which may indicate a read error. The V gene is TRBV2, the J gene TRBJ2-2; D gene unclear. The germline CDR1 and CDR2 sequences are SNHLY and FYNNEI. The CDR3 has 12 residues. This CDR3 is CAGRLVPGELFF. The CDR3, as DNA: TGTGCCGGCAGGCTAGTCCCCGGGGAGCTGTTTTTT.

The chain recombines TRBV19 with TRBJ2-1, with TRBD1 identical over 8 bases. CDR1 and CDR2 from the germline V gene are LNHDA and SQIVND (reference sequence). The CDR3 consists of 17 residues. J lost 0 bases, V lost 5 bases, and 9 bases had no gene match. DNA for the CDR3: TGTGCCAGTAGTGGAGGGGGACAGGCGAGCTCCTACAATGAGCAGTTCTTC. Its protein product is CASSGGGQASSYNEQFF.

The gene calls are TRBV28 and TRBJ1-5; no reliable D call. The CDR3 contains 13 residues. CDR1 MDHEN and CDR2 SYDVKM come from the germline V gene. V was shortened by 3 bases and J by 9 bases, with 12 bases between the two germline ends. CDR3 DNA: TGTGCCAGCAGTTTTGCGGGCGCACGGCCCCAGCATTTT. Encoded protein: CASSFAGARPQHF.

CDR3 sequence reads: CASSLSGRAYNEQFF. CDR3 coding DNA: TGTGCCAGCAGCCTAAGCGGGAGGGCCTACAATGAGCAGTTCTTC. V and J are TRBV7-3 and TRBJ2-1; 10 bases are a match to TRBD2. The V segment lost 5 bases and the J segment 2 bases; nucleotides outside the gene matches: 3. Germline CDR1 and CDR2: SGHTA and FQGTGA. CDR3 length: 15 amino acids.

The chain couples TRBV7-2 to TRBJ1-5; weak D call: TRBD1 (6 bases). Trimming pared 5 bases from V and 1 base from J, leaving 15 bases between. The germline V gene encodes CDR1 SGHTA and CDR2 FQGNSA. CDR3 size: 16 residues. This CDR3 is CASSPGTLGSNQPQHF. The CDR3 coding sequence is TGTGCCAGCAGCCCAGGGACACTGGGAAGCAATCAGCCCCAGCATTTT.

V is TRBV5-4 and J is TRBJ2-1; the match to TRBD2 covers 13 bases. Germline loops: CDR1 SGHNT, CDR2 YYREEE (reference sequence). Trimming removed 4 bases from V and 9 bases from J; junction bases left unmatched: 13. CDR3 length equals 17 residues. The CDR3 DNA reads TGTGCCAGCAGCCCTCGGTCGGGGACTAGCGGGATGAGTGAGCAGTTCTTC. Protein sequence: CASSPRSGTSGMSEQFF.

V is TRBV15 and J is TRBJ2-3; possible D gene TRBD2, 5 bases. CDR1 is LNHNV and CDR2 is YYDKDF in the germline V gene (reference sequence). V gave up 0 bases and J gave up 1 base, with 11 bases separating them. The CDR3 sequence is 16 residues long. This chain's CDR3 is CATSREITRGTDTQYF. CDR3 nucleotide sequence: TGTGCCACCAGCAGAGAGATTACTAGGGGCACAGATACGCAGTATTTT.

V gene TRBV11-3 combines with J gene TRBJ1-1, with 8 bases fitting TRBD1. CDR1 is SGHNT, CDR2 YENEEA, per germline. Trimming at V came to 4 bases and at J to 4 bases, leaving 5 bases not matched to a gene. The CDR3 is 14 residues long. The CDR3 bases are TGTGCCAGCAGCTCTGGACAGGGAAGCACTGAAGCTTTCTTT. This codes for CASSSGQGSTEAFF.

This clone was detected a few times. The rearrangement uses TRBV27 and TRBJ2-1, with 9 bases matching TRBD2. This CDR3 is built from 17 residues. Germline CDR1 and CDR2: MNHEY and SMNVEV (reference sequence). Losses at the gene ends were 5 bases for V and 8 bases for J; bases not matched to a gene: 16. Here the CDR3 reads CASSPHPASGRSDEQFF. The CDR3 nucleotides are TGTGCCAGCAGTCCCCACCCCGCCAGCGGGAGGTCTGATGAGCAGTTCTTC.

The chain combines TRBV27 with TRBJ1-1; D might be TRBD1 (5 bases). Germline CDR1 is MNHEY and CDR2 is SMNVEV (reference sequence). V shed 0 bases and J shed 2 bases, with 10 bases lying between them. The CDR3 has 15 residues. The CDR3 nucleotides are TGTGCCAGCAGTTTATCGGCGGACACTAACACTGAAGCTTTCTTT. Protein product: CASSLSADTNTEAFF.

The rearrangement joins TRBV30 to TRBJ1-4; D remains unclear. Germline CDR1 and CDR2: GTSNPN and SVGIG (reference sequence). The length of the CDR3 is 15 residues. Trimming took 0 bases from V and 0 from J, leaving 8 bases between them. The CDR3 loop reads CAWSVGGTTNEKLFF. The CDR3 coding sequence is TGTGCCTGGAGTGTTGGAGGGACAACTAATGAAAAACTGTTTTTT.

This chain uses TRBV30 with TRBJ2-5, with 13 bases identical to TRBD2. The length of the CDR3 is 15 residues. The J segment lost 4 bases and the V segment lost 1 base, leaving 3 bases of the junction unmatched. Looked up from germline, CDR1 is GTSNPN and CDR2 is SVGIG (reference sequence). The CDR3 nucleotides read TGTGCCTGGAGTGCACTAGCGGGGGGGCGAGAGACCCAGTACTTC. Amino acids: CAWSALAGGRETQYF.

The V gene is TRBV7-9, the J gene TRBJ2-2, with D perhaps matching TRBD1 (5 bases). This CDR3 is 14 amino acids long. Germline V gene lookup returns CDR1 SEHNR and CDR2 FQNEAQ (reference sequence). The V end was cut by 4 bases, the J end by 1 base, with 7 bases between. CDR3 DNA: TGTGCCAGCAGCTGGCAGGGGAACACCGGGGAGCTGTTTTTT. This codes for CASSWQGNTGELFF. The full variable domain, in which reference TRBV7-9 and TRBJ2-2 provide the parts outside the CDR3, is DTGVSQNPRHKITKRGQNVTFRCDPISEHNRLYWYRQTLGQGPEFLTYFQNEAQLEKSRLLSDRFSAERPKGSFSTLEIQRTEQGDSAMYLCASSWQGNTGELFFGEGSRLTVL.

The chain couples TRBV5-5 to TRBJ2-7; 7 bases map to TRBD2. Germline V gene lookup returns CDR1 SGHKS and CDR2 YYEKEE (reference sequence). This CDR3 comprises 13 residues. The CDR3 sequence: CAEGGRHSYEQYF. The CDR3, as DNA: TGTGCAGAGGGCGGGAGACACTCCTACGAGCAGTACTTC. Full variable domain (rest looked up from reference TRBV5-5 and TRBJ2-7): DAGVTQSPTHLIKTRGQQVTLRCSPISGHKSVSWYQQVLGQGPQFIFQYYEKEERGRGNFPDRFSARQFPNYSSELNVNALLLGDSALYLCAEGGRHSYEQYFGPGTRLTVT.

The CDR3 DNA reads TGTGCCAGCAGCTTCGGACAGGATTGGGGCTACACCTTC. Its translation is CASSFGQDWGYTF. The J gene is TRBJ1-2, the V gene TRBV5-6; 7 nucleotides align to TRBD1. Germline V CDR1 and CDR2: SGHDT, YYEEEE. The trim removed 2 bases at V and 8 bases at J, leaving 6 bases unmatched. The CDR3 runs to 13 residues.

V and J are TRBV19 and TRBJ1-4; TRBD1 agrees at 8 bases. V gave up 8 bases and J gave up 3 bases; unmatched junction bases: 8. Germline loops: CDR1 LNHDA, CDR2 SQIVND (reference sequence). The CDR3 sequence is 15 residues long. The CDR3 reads CASLRRGHANEKLFF. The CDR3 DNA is TGTGCCAGTCTCCGCAGGGGGCATGCTAATGAAAAACTGTTTTTT.

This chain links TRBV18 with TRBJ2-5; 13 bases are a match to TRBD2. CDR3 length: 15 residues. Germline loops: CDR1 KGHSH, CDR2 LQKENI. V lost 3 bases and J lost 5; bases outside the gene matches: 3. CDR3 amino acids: CASSPGTSGTETQYF. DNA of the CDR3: TGTGCCAGCTCACCGGGGACTAGCGGGACGGAGACCCAGTACTTC.

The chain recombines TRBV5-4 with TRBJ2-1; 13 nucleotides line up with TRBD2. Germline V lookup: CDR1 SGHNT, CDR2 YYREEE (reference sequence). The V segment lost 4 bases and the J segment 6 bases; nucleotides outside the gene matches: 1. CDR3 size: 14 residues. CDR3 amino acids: CASSRTSGSNEQFF. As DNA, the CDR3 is TGTGCCAGCAGCCGGACTAGCGGGAGCAATGAGCAGTTCTTC.

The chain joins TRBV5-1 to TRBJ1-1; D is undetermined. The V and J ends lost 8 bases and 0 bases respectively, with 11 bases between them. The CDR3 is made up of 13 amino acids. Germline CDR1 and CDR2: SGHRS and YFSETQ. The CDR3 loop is CASRPVMNTEAFF. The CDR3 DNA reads TGCGCCAGTCGCCCGGTGATGAACACTGAAGCTTTCTTT.

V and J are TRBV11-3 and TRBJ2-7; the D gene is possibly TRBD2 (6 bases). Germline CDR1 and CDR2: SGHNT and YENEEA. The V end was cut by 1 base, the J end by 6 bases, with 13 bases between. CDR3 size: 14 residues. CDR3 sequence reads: CASSLGGTGSEQYF. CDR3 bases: TGTGCCAGCAGCTTAGGGGGAACCGGGAGCGAGCAGTACTTC. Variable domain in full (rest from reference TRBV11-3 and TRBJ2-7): EAGVVQSPRYKIIEKKQPVAFWCNPISGHNTLYWYLQNLGQGPELLIRYENEEAVDDSQLPKDRFSAERLKGVDSTLKIQPAELGDSAVYLCASSLGGTGSEQYFGPGTRLTVT.

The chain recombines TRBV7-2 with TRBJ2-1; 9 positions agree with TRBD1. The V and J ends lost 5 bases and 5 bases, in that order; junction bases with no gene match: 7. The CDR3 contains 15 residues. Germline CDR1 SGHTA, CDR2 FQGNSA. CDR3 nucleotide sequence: TGTGCCAGCAGCGCGAAGCGGACAGGGGACAATGAGCAGTTCTTC. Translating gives CASSAKRTGDNEQFF.

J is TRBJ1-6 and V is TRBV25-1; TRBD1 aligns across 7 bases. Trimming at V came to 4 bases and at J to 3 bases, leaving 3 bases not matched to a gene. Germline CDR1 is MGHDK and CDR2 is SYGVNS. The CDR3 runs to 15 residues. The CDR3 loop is CASSVTGDYNSPLHF. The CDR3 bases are TGTGCCAGCAGTGTTACAGGGGACTATAATTCACCCCTCCACTTT.